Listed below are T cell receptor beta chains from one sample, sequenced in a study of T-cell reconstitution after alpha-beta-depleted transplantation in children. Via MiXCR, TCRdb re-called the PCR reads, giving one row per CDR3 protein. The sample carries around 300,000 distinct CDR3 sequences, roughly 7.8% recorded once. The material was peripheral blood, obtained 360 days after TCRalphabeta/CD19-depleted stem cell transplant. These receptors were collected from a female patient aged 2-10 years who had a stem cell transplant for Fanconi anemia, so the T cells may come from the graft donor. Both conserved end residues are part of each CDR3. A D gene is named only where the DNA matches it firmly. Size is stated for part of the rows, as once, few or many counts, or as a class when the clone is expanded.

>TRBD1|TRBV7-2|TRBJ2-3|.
CASSLGDSCADTQYF
TGTGCCAGCAGCTTAGGGGACAGTTGTGCAGATACGCAGTATTTT
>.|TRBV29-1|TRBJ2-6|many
CSASTGFSGANVLTF
TGCAGCGCTTCGACAGGATTCTCTGGGGCCAACGTCCTGACTTTC
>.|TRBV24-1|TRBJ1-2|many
CATSDLSGYTF
TGTGCCACCAGTGATTTATCCGGCTACACCTTC
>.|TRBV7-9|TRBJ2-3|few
CASSLLLAGDTQYF
TGTGCCAGCAGCCTTCTTCTCGCTGGAGATACGCAGTATTTT
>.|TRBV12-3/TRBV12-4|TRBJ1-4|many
CASSSTEEKLFF
TGTGCCAGCAGCTCCACGGAGGAAAAACTGTTTTTT
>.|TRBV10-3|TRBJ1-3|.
CAITSTVFGNTIYF
TGTGCCATCACTTCTACAGTTTTCGGAAACACCATATATTTT
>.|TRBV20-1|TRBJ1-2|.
CSARAGPTRDYGYTF
TGCAGTGCTAGGGCGGGACCGACGAGAGACTATGGCTACACCTTC
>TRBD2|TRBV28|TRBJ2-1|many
CASQRGEQFF
TGTGCCAGCCAGCGGGGTGAGCAGTTCTTC
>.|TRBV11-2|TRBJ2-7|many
CASSLLSEQYF
TGTGCCAGCAGCTTACTTAGCGAGCAGTACTTC
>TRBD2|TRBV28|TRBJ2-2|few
CARAILAGGPLAGELFF
TGTGCCAGGGCAATACTAGCGGGAGGGCCGTTGGCCGGGGAGCTGTTTTTT
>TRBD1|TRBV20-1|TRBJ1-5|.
CSARDFGQGEESNQPQHF
TGCAGTGCTAGAGATTTCGGACAGGGGGAGGAAAGCAATCAGCCCCAGCATTTT
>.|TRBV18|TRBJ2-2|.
CASSPQRSNTGELFF
TGTGCCAGCTCACCACAGAGATCAAACACCGGGGAGCTGTTTTTT
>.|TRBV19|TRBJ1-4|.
CASSIGREEKLFF
TGTGCCAGTAGTATAGGAAGAGAAGAAAAACTGTTTTTT
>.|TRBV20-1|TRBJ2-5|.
CSGVTDMYQETQYF
TGCAGTGGAGTGACAGATATGTACCAAGAGACCCAGTACTTC
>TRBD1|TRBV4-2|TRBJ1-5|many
CASSQEVAQGHRPQHF
TGTGCCAGCAGCCAAGAGGTGGCACAGGGGCATCGGCCCCAGCATTTT
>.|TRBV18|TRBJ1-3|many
CASSSPEAVVYF
TGTGCCAGCTCGTCCCCTGAGGCGGTCGTATATTTT
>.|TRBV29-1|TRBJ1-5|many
CSVKGGVGNQPQHF
TGCAGCGTTAAAGGAGGTGTTGGCAATCAGCCCCAGCATTTT
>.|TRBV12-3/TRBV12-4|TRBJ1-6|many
CASSLTGQFNSPLHF
TGTGCCAGCAGTTTAACTGGACAGTTCAATTCACCCCTCCACTTT
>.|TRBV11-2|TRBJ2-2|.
CASDQRATNTGELFF
TGTGCCAGCGATCAGCGGGCCACGAACACCGGGGAGCTGTTTTTT
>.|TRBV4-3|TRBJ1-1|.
CASSQDWRRTNTEAFF
TGCGCCAGCAGCCAAGATTGGCGACGGACGAACACTGAAGCTTTCTTT
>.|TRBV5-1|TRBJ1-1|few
CASSWQQGSNTEAFF
TGCGCCAGCAGCTGGCAACAGGGTTCGAACACTGAAGCTTTCTTT
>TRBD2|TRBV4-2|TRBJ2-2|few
CASSHLGLAETGELFF
TGTGCCAGCAGCCACTTGGGACTAGCAGAAACCGGGGAGCTGTTTTTT
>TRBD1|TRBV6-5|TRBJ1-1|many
CASSYDRVGLAFF
TGTGCCAGCAGTTACGACAGGGTCGGGTTAGCTTTCTTT
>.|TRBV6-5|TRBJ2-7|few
CASSFRNGPYEQYF
TGTGCCAGCAGTTTCCGAAACGGACCCTACGAGCAGTACTTC
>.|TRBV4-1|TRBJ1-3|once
CASSQDKSRGLGNTIYF
TGCGCCAGCAGCCAAGATAAGTCCCGGGGGCTTGGAAACACCATATATTTT